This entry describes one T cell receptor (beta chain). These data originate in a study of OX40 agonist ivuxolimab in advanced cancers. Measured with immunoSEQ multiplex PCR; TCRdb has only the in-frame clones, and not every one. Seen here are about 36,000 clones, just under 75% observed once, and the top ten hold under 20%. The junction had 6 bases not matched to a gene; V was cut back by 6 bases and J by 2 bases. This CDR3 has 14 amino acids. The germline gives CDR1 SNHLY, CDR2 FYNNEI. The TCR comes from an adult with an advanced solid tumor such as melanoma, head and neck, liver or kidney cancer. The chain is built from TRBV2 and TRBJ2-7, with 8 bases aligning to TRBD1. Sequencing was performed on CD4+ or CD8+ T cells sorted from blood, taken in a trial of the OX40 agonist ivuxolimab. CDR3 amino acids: CASRGQGYAYEQYF. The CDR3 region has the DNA TGTGCCAGCAGAGGACAGGGATACGCCTACGAGCAGTACTTC.